The rows below give T cell receptor beta chains drawn from one sample of a study of regulatory T cells in long-lasting Graves disease. TCRdb analysed the multiplex PCR reads with MiXCR anew, one entry per CDR3 protein. The table includes 370,000 or so distinct CDR3 sequences, about 17% detected once. The data were also submitted as part of a second study, on T cells in Graves' hyperthyroidism and ophthalmopathy.

Sequenced here: peripheral blood mononuclear cells (PBMCs), sampled at new diagnosis, from a patient treated with antithyroid drugs. The receptors were sampled from a woman between 18 and 29 years old with Graves disease. Each CDR3 is given with its conserved first and last residue. A D gene is named only where the DNA matches it firmly. Only some rows state a clone size, as once, few, many or a class for expanded clones.

J: TRBJ1-1
V: TRBV5-1
size: many
D: NA
DNA: TGCGCCAGCAGCTTCGGCGACAGGAACACTGAAGCTTTCTTT
CDR3: CASSFGDRNTEAFF

J: TRBJ1-1
V: TRBV12-3/TRBV12-4
size: many
D: NA
DNA: TGTGCCAGCAGTTTCGGGGGTTTAGACACTGAAGCTTTCTTT
CDR3: CASSFGGLDTEAFF

J: TRBJ1-4
V: TRBV11-2
size: many
D: NA
DNA: TGTGCCAGCAGCTATACAGTAAGGGAAAAACTGTTTTTT
CDR3: CASSYTVREKLFF

J: TRBJ2-7
V: TRBV5-1
size: NA
D: TRBD2
DNA: TGTGCCAGCAGCTTTGGCGGGAGGGCCCTCGAGCAGTACTTC
CDR3: CASSFGGRALEQYF

J: TRBJ2-3
V: TRBV30
size: many
D: NA
DNA: TGTGCCAGCGCCGGCACAGTAGCAGATACGCAGTATTTT
CDR3: CASAGTVADTQYF

J: TRBJ2-7
V: TRBV20-1
size: many
D: NA
DNA: TGCAGTGCCAACGCGGGGTACGAGCAGTACTTC
CDR3: CSANAGYEQYF

J: TRBJ1-4
V: TRBV28
size: few
D: NA
DNA: TGTGCCAGCAGTTTGGGATATCGGGAAAAACTGTTTTTT
CDR3: CASSLGYREKLFF

J: TRBJ2-1
V: TRBV3-1
size: many
D: NA
DNA: TGTGCCAGCAGCCACCAGGCAAATGAGCAGTTCTTC
CDR3: CASSHQANEQFF

J: TRBJ1-1
V: TRBV4-2
size: few
D: NA
DNA: TGTGCCAGCAGCCATAGAGAGACTGAAGCTTTCTTT
CDR3: CASSHRETEAFF

J: TRBJ1-2
V: TRBV28
size: many
D: NA
DNA: TGTGCCAGCGGTAAACGTAACTATGGCTACACCTTC
CDR3: CASGKRNYGYTF

J: TRBJ2-7
V: TRBV7-9
size: many
D: NA
DNA: TGTGCCAGCAGCTTAGCGGGGGAGACCTACGAGCAGTACTTC
CDR3: CASSLAGETYEQYF

J: TRBJ1-1
V: TRBV19
size: few
D: NA
DNA: TGTGCCAGTAGTATAGCTCGGACAGAGAACACTGAAGCTTTCTTT
CDR3: CASSIARTENTEAFF

J: TRBJ1-1
V: TRBV27
size: many
D: TRBD1
DNA: TGTGCCAGCACCCTCAGGGGGTGGGGGCCGGGGGGCATGAACACTGAAGCTTTCTTT
CDR3: CASTLRGWGPGGMNTEAFF

J: TRBJ2-7
V: TRBV11-3
size: many
D: NA
DNA: TGTGCCAGCAGCTCGAGACAGTATGGCGAGCAGTACTTC
CDR3: CASSSRQYGEQYF

J: TRBJ2-5
V: TRBV11-2
size: many
D: NA
DNA: TGTGCCAGCAGCTTAGGTACGGGAACAGCGAGAGAGACCCAGTACTTC
CDR3: CASSLGTGTARETQYF

J: TRBJ2-5
V: TRBV11-3
size: NA
D: TRBD2
DNA: TGTGCCAGCAGCTTAGGTACGGCTAGCGGGAACCAAGAGACCCAGTACTTC
CDR3: CASSLGTASGNQETQYF

J: TRBJ2-5
V: TRBV6-1
size: few
D: NA
DNA: TGTGCCAGCAGTGATATTCCAGAAGAGACCCAGTACTTC
CDR3: CASSDIPEETQYF

J: TRBJ1-5
V: TRBV10-2
size: NA
D: NA
DNA: TGCGCCCTGGAGGTCAGGGCGTATCAGCCCCAGCATTTT
CDR3: CALEVRAYQPQHF

J: TRBJ2-2
V: TRBV19
size: few
D: TRBD2
DNA: TGTGCCAGTGTCCCCCATAGCGGGAGAGGGAACACCGGGGAGCTGTTTTTT
CDR3: CASVPHSGRGNTGELFF

J: TRBJ2-1
V: TRBV28
size: many
D: NA
DNA: TGTGCCAGCAGTTTCAGTCCAGAGCAGTTCTTC
CDR3: CASSFSPEQFF

J: TRBJ1-2
V: TRBV28
size: many
D: NA
DNA: TGTGCCAGCAGTTTAGGTACGGTTGTAGGTGGCTACACCTTC
CDR3: CASSLGTVVGGYTF

J: TRBJ2-3
V: TRBV20-1
size: many
D: TRBD2
DNA: TGCAGTGCTAGAAGGAGCGGGGGGCCGGATACGCAGTATTTT
CDR3: CSARRSGGPDTQYF

J: TRBJ1-2
V: TRBV6-1
size: many
D: NA
DNA: TGTGCCAGCAGTCCAGCCGGTGGTGATGGCTACACCTTC
CDR3: CASSPAGGDGYTF

J: TRBJ2-1
V: TRBV15
size: many
D: TRBD2
DNA: TGTGCCACCAGCACTAGCGGGGGCTACAATGAGCAGTTCTTC
CDR3: CATSTSGGYNEQFF

J: TRBJ2-5
V: TRBV28
size: NA
D: NA
DNA: TGTGCCAGCAGCCCGTCGTACGACCAAGAGACCCAGTACTTC
CDR3: CASSPSYDQETQYF

J: TRBJ2-7
V: TRBV5-1
size: NA
D: TRBD1
DNA: TGCGCCAGCAGCTTTGACAGGGGGTCCTACGAGCAGTACTTC
CDR3: CASSFDRGSYEQYF

J: TRBJ1-1
V: TRBV3-1
size: many
D: TRBD1
DNA: TGTGCCAGCACCGACAGGGGGACTGAAGCTTTCTTT
CDR3: CASTDRGTEAFF

J: TRBJ1-6
V: TRBV6-2/TRBV6-3
size: few
D: TRBD1
DNA: TGTGCCAGCAGTTCTCGGACAGGGGCCCATAATTCACCCCTCCACTTT
CDR3: CASSSRTGAHNSPLHF

J: TRBJ2-3
V: TRBV2
size: many
D: TRBD2
DNA: TGTGCCCACTCTAGCGGTACTAGCACAGATACGCAGTATTTT
CDR3: CAHSSGTSTDTQYF

J: TRBJ1-5
V: TRBV19
size: NA
D: NA
DNA: TGTGCCAGTAGTATAAGGGGGTTCGGCGTCCGTCAGCCCCAGCATTTT
CDR3: CASSIRGFGVRQPQHF

J: TRBJ2-2
V: TRBV19
size: once
D: NA
DNA: TGTGCCAGTAGTGTTAGCAGCACGAACACCGGGGAGCTGTTTTTT
CDR3: CASSVSSTNTGELFF

J: TRBJ1-1
V: TRBV19
size: few
D: NA
DNA: TGTGCCACTCAGGAAGGAGCCACTGAAGCTTTCTTT
CDR3: CATQEGATEAFF

J: TRBJ2-7
V: TRBV2
size: many
D: NA
DNA: TGTGCCAGCAGTGACAGGGGCCACTCCTACGAGCAGTACTTC
CDR3: CASSDRGHSYEQYF

J: TRBJ1-2
V: TRBV11-2
size: few
D: NA
DNA: TGTGCCAGCACCCTGGCAGCCAGAGGCTACACCTTC
CDR3: CASTLAARGYTF

J: TRBJ2-1
V: TRBV9
size: NA
D: TRBD2
DNA: TGTGCCAGCAGCGTAGACGGAGCGGGAGGGCCGGTTGATGAGCAGTTCTTC
CDR3: CASSVDGAGGPVDEQFF

J: TRBJ2-6
V: TRBV9
size: few
D: NA
DNA: TGTGCCAGCAGCGTAGGGGGGGGGCGGTTCTCTGGGGCCAACGTCCTGACTTTC
CDR3: CASSVGGGRFSGANVLTF

J: TRBJ1-2
V: TRBV5-1
size: NA
D: NA
DNA: TGCGCCAGCAGCAGGGGCGAACACAACTATGGCTACACCTTC
CDR3: CASSRGEHNYGYTF

J: TRBJ2-5
V: TRBV2
size: many
D: NA
DNA: TGTGCCAGCAGTGAGGAAGGGGTGGAGGTAGAGACCCAGTACTTC
CDR3: CASSEEGVEVETQYF

J: TRBJ1-4
V: TRBV7-8
size: many
D: TRBD1
DNA: TGTGCCAGCAGCCCGCGGGACAGCCCTAATGAAAAACTGTTTTTT
CDR3: CASSPRDSPNEKLFF

J: TRBJ1-5
V: TRBV5-8
size: many
D: NA
DNA: TGTGCCAGCCGGGACCCAGGGGATCAGCCCCAGCATTTT
CDR3: CASRDPGDQPQHF